The 13 T cell receptor beta chains below come from one sample, sequenced in a study of T cells in Graves' hyperthyroidism and ophthalmopathy. Researchers took RNA transcripts and amplified the TCR beta CDR3 regions from them. First-round RT-PCR of the TCR CDR3 relied on the HTBI primer set. TCRdb analysed the multiplex PCR reads with MiXCR anew, one entry per CDR3 protein. This sample yields 500,000 to 650,000 distinct CDR3 sequences, of which around 15% are seen a single time; about 15% belongs to the top ten. Specimen: blood. The receptors stem from a woman in her thirties or forties with Graves' hyperthyroidism.

This sequence joins TRBV20-1 and TRBJ2-2; D is unresolved. The CDR3 runs to 11 residues. The V end lost 3 bases, the J end lost 5 bases, and 4 bases lay between the germline ends. The germline gives CDR1 DFQATT, CDR2 SNEGSKA (reference sequence). CDR3 in amino acids: CSASRTGELFF. The DNA for the CDR3 is TGCAGTGCTAGTAGAACCGGGGAGCTGTTTTTT.

This clonotype was observed many times. The chain carries TRBV6-1 and TRBJ2-1; 7 bases map to TRBD1. The germline V gene has CDR1 MNHNS and CDR2 SASEGT. The V gene end was trimmed by 1 base and the J gene end by 0 bases; junction bases not matched to a gene: 3. This CDR3 comprises 16 residues. This CDR3 is CASSEGTGGSYNEQFF. The DNA of the CDR3 is TGTGCCAGCAGTGAAGGGACAGGTGGCTCCTACAATGAGCAGTTCTTC.

The sample holds many counts of this clonotype. The chain combines TRBV2 with TRBJ2-6; D call uncertain. There are 15 residues in the CDR3. Trimming shortened V by 0 bases and J by 1 base, and 4 bases separated the two germline ends. Germline CDR1 reads SNHLY; CDR2 reads FYNNEI. This chain's CDR3 is CASSEARSGANVLTF. CDR3 coding DNA: TGTGCCAGCAGTGAAGCCAGATCTGGGGCCAACGTCCTGACTTTC.

This clonotype has a count of ten or more. In nucleotides, the CDR3 is TGTGCCAGCAGCCGGACCCGTGACACCGGGGAGCTGTTTTTT. Protein product: CASSRTRDTGELFF. The chain links TRBV7-2 to TRBJ2-2; no firm D call. The CDR3 length is 14 residues. Germline CDR1 is SGHTA and CDR2 is FQGNSA. Trimming left V 5 bases short and J 3 bases short, with 10 bases between.

The chain carries TRBV19 and TRBJ2-7; TRBD2 is a possible D gene (6 bases). Trimming removed 3 bases from V and 4 bases from J, with 13 bases in between. Germline V gives CDR1 LNHDA, CDR2 SQIVND (reference sequence). The CDR3 has 14 residues. CDR3 in amino acids: CASSIIGSSYEQYF. CDR3 bases: TGTGCCAGTAGTATCATCGGGAGTTCTTACGAGCAGTACTTC.

This clonotype has ten or more counts. This sequence joins TRBV28 and TRBJ1-1, with unresolved D. The length of the CDR3 is 14 residues. Per germline, CDR1 MDHEN and CDR2 SYDVKM. Trimming left V 2 bases short and J 8 bases short, with 15 bases between. DNA for the CDR3: TGTGCCAGCAGTTTAGGAGTGGTGGGTATAGAAGCTTTCTTT. It yields the protein CASSLGVVGIEAFF.

This clonotype was found a few times. The rearrangement links TRBV9 to TRBJ2-3, with a tentative D call TRBD2 (6 bases). V was shortened by 0 bases and J by 4 bases, with 12 bases between the two germline ends. CDR3 length equals 15 residues. Looked up from germline, CDR1 is SGDLS and CDR2 is YYNGEE. In nucleotides, the CDR3 is TGTGCCAGCAGCGTAGCCGGGACTGTGGCAGATACGCAGTATTTT. Translating it yields CASSVAGTVADTQYF.

This clonotype was found many times. The chain joins TRBV7-2 to TRBJ1-1; D is unresolved. CDR1 is SGHTA, CDR2 FQGNSA, per germline. V was shortened by 1 base and J by 4 bases, with 10 bases between the two germline ends. This CDR3 is 14 amino acids long. As DNA, the CDR3 is TGTGCCAGCAGCTTAGTATCTGGGCGCACTGAAGCTTTCTTT. It specifies CASSLVSGRTEAFF.

This clonotype was seen a handful of times. The genes are TRBV4-2 and TRBJ2-2; TRBD2 agrees at 9 bases. The CDR3 length is 15 residues. The V gene end was trimmed by 4 bases and the J gene end by 3 bases; junction bases not matched to a gene: 3. Germline loops: CDR1 LGHNA, CDR2 YNFKEQ. This chain's CDR3 is CASSPVAGDTGELFF. In DNA form, the CDR3 reads TGTGCCAGCAGCCCAGTAGCGGGAGACACCGGGGAGCTGTTTTTT.

Ten or more counts support this clonotype. The CDR3: CASSPRQGASNYGYTF. Here the CDR3 DNA reads TGCGCCAGCAGCCCGCGACAGGGGGCGTCTAACTATGGCTACACCTTC. This chain connects TRBV5-1 to TRBJ1-2; TRBD1 agrees at 10 bases. Germline V lookup: CDR1 SGHRS, CDR2 YFSETQ. This CDR3 contains 16 residues. The V and J ends lost 4 bases and 0 bases, in that order; junction bases with no gene match: 6.

Ten or more counts support this clonotype. This chain uses TRBV5-1 with TRBJ2-1; tentatively, D is TRBD1 (7 bases). Deletions cut 4 bases from V and 8 bases from J, with 10 bases between. The CDR3 is 12 residues long. The germline CDR1 and CDR2 sequences are SGHRS and YFSETQ. The CDR3 coding sequence is TGCGCCAGCAGCCAGGGGGGCGATGAGCAGTTCTTC. The encoded protein is CASSQGGDEQFF.

This clonotype was seen repeatedly, ten times or more. The chain couples TRBV13 to TRBJ2-7; unclear D gene. This CDR3 is built from 17 residues. Trimming took 5 bases from V and 0 from J, leaving 20 bases between them. The V gene's germline CDR1 is PRHDT and CDR2 FYEKMQ (reference sequence). The CDR3 sequence: CASSRHQDAVTSYEQYF. The CDR3 bases are TGTGCCAGCAGCCGCCACCAGGACGCAGTGACCTCCTACGAGCAGTACTTC. The full variable domain, completed using reference TRBV13 and TRBJ2-7, is AAGVIQSPRHLIKEKRETATLKCYPIPRHDTVYWYQQGPGQDPQFLISFYEKMQSDKGSIPDRFSAQQFSDYHSELNMSSLELGDSALYFCASSRHQDAVTSYEQYFGPGTRLTVT.

This clonotype was observed a handful of times. The chain links TRBV7-9 to TRBJ2-2; 12 nucleotides match TRBD1. The CDR3 has 18 amino acids. CDR1 is SEHNR and CDR2 is FQNEAQ in the germline V gene (reference sequence). V was clipped by 5 bases and J by 2 bases; unmatched bases: 9. The CDR3 loop reads CASSRGTGGSANTGELFF. DNA for the CDR3: TGTGCCAGCAGCAGGGGGACAGGGGGCTCCGCTAACACCGGGGAGCTGTTTTTT.